Listed below are T cell receptor beta chains from one sample, sequenced in a study of STAT5B mutations in CD4+ large granular lymphocyte leukemia. Generated by immunoSEQ multiplex PCR, the TCRdb table keeps only in-frame clones and is missing some. This table has about 45,000 clones, 80% to 90% appearing once. Sequencing was done on a sample of CD4+ T cells from blood buffy coats. All receptors derive from a human donor in good health. CDR3s include the opening cysteine and the closing phenylalanine or tryptophan. The D gene is left open where the match is weak. Where a row states a size, it is once, few, many or the class of an expanded clone; other rows omit it.

>-|-|TRBV7-2|TRBJ2-5
TGTGCCAGCAGCCCCGTACATCAAGAGACCCAGTACTTC
CASSPVHQETQYF
>-|TRBD2|TRBV27|TRBJ2-1
TGTGCCAGCAGTAGGACTAGCGGGAGGGCCAACAATGAGCAGTTCTTC
CASSRTSGRANNEQFF
>-|-|TRBV7-9|TRBJ2-5
TGTGCCAGCAGCCTCGTTTACCAAGAGACCCAGTACTTC
CASSLVYQETQYF
>once|-|TRBV7-9|TRBJ1-2
TGTGCCAGCAGCGACTGGACAGCGACTAACTATGGCTACACCTTC
CASSDWTATNYGYTF
>few|TRBD1|TRBV5-4|TRBJ2-2
TGTGCCAGCAGCCAGGGACAGGCGAACACCGGGGAGCTGTTTTTT
CASSQGQANTGELFF
>-|-|TRBV2|TRBJ2-2
TGTGCCAGCAGTGAAGATTACACCGGGGAGCTGTTTTTT
CASSEDYTGELFF
>once|-|TRBV6-5|TRBJ2-2
TGTGCCAGCAGTTATGAACGGGCGAACACCGGGGAGCTGTTTTTT
CASSYERANTGELFF
>-|-|TRBV11-2|TRBJ2-1
TGTGCCAGCAGCTTAGGGCTGGGCCGGGTCGAGCAGTTCTTC
CASSLGLGRVEQFF
>-|-|TRBV19|TRBJ1-5
TGTGCCAGTAGTACAGGAGTCTTTAGCAATCAGCCCCAGCATTTT
CASSTGVFSNQPQHF
>-|TRBD1|TRBV5-1|TRBJ2-2
TGCGCCAGCAAGACAGGGGGCGGTCCCGGGGAGCTGTTTTTT
CASKTGGGPGELFF
>-|TRBD1|TRBV5-1|TRBJ1-2
TGCGCCAGCAGCCCCGGGACAGGGGGCCCCTCCGGCACCTTC
CASSPGTGGPSGTF
>few|-|TRBV5-5|TRBJ1-5
TGTGCCAGCAGCCAGAGGGAGAGCAATCAGCCCCAGCATTTT
CASSQRESNQPQHF
>-|TRBD2|TRBV5-1|TRBJ2-5
TGCGCCAGCAGCTACGGGACTAGCGGGCTGCAAGAGACCCAGTACTTC
CASSYGTSGLQETQYF
>-|-|TRBV14|TRBJ2-3
TGTGCCAGCAGCCAGCCTTCTGGGTGGGGGCTAGGATCAGATACGCAGTATTTT
CASSQPSGWGLGSDTQYF
>-|-|TRBV7-3|TRBJ2-1
TGTGCCAGCAGCGCCAGACCTAACGGGACTCCGTTCTTC
CASSARPNGTPFF
>-|-|TRBV6-1|TRBJ1-1
TGTGCCAGCAGTCAGATAATGAACACTGAAGCTTTCTTT
CASSQIMNTEAFF
>-|TRBD2|TRBV6-5|TRBJ2-5
TGTGCCAGCAGTTACACTCTAGCGGGCCAAGAGACCCAGTACTTC
CASSYTLAGQETQYF
>-|-|TRBV29-1|TRBJ1-2
TGCAGCGGGTACACAGGATACTATGGCTACACCTTC
CSGYTGYYGYTF
>-|-|TRBV5-4|TRBJ2-3
TGTGCCAGCAGCTTGGACGGGAGAGGCGGTGGTACGCAGTATTTT
CASSLDGRGGGTQYF
>once|-|TRBV6-5|TRBJ2-7
TGTGCCAGCGGGAACCCGGGCTACGAGCAGTACTTC
CASGNPGYEQYF
>-|-|TRBV4-2|TRBJ2-3
TGTGCCAGCAGCCAAGGAAGCCAGACGGGCACAGATACGCAGTATTTT
CASSQGSQTGTDTQYF
>once|-|TRBV4-2|TRBJ1-2
TGTGCCAGCAGCCAAGTCTCGGAGGTTGGCTACACCTTC
CASSQVSEVGYTF
>-|-|TRBV7-8|TRBJ1-1
TGTGCCAGCAGCTCGCAGGGGAGCCTCAACACTGAAGCTTTCTTT
CASSSQGSLNTEAFF
>once|TRBD1|TRBV6-1|TRBJ1-3
TGTGCCAGTCCCCCGGGACAGGGGTCGGACACCATATATTTT
CASPPGQGSDTIYF
>-|-|TRBV2|TRBJ1-5
TGTGCCAGCAGACTGTTGCCTAGCAATCAGCCCCAGCATTTT
CASRLLPSNQPQHF
>-|-|TRBV5-6|TRBJ1-4
TGTGCCAGCAGCAAAACCACAGGGTTGGTGCGTGAAAAACTGTTTTTT
CASSKTTGLVREKLFF
>once|TRBD2|TRBV5-6|TRBJ2-2
TGTGCCAGCAGCTTGGGACTAGCGGGGGCCGGGGAGCTGTTTTTT
CASSLGLAGAGELFF
>few|-|TRBV6-1|TRBJ1-5
TGTGCCAGCAGTGAAGGAGGGTTCTACCAGCCCCAGCATTTT
CASSEGGFYQPQHF
>-|TRBD1|TRBV6-5|TRBJ1-4
TGTGCCAGCAGACCGGACAGGGCGGGGGAAAAACTGTTTTTT
CASRPDRAGEKLFF
>-|-|TRBV5-5|TRBJ1-2
TGTGCCAGCAGCCCCGCCCCGGGACCGCTCAACTATGGCTACACCTTC
CASSPAPGPLNYGYTF
>-|TRBD2|TRBV19|TRBJ2-1
TGTGCCAGTACCATCGGGACTAGCGGGACCCATGAGCAGTTCTTC
CASTIGTSGTHEQFF
>-|-|TRBV5-1|TRBJ2-3
TGCGCCAGCAGCTTGTTTAAGCGCCTTAGCACAGATACGCAGTATTTT
CASSLFKRLSTDTQYF
>-|-|TRBV7-2|TRBJ2-5
TGTGCCAGCAGCTTAGTCAGTCAAGAGACCCAGTACTTC
CASSLVSQETQYF
>-|TRBD2|TRBV4-2|TRBJ2-1
TGTGCCAGCAGCCAAGAGGTGGCGGCTAGCGGAAATTCCTACAATGAGCAGTTCTTC
CASSQEVAASGNSYNEQFF
>-|-|TRBV11-3|TRBJ1-1
TGTGCCAGCAGCTTGGGTGGGACCGCCAGGATCTTT
CASSLGGTARIF
>-|-|TRBV7-2|TRBJ2-1
TGTGCCAGCAGCTGGTCGAGCAATGAGCAGTTCTTC
CASSWSSNEQFF
>-|-|TRBV7-8|TRBJ2-7
TGTGCCAGCAGCCCCGGACTACAGTACGAGCAGTACTTC
CASSPGLQYEQYF
>once|TRBD1|TRBV5-1|TRBJ2-1
TGCGCCAGCAGCACAGGACAGGGGGTCTACAATGAGCAGTTCTTC
CASSTGQGVYNEQFF
>-|-|TRBV2|TRBJ1-5
TGTGCCAGCAGCGCCGTTGAGGGCAGCAATCAGCCCCAGCATTTT
CASSAVEGSNQPQHF
>-|-|TRBV19|TRBJ1-5
TGTGCCAGTGGAGGGAGGGGTATGATAGCGCCCCAGCATTTT
CASGGRGMIAPQHF
>-|-|TRBV5-4|TRBJ1-3
TGTGCCAGCAGCTTTTCCTCTGGAAACACCATATATTTT
CASSFSSGNTIYF
>-|-|TRBV29-1|TRBJ2-1
TGCAGCGTTCCTTCGGCGGGCAATGAGCAGTTCTTC
CSVPSAGNEQFF
>once|-|TRBV6-5|TRBJ2-3
TGTGCCAGCAGTTACCGGGCTGAAACAGATACGCAGTATTTT
CASSYRAETDTQYF
>-|-|TRBV6-1|TRBJ1-5
TGTGCCAGCATTAAAGGGGATTATCATCAGCCCCAGCATTTT
CASIKGDYHQPQHF
>-|TRBD1|TRBV6-6|TRBJ1-5
TGTGCCAGCAGGGGACAGGGAGGTCAGCCCCAGCATTTT
CASRGQGGQPQHF